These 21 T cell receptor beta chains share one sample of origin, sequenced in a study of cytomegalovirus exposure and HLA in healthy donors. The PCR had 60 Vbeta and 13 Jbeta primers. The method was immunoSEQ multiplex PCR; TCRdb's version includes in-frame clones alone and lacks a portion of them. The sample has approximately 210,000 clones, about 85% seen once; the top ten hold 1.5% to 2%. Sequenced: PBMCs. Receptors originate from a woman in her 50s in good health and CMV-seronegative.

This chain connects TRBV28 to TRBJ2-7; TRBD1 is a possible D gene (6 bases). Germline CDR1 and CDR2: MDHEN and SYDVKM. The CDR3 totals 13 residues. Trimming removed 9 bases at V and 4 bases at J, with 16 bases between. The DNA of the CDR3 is TGTGCCAGTCAGTGGGGGACAATGTACGAGCAGTACTTC. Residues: CASQWGTMYEQYF.

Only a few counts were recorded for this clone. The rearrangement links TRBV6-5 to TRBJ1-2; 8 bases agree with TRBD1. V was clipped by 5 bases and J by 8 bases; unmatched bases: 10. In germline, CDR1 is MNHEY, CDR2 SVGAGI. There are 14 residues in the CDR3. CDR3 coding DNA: TGTGCCAGCAGTGAAAACAGGGGGGTAGGGGGCTACACCTTC. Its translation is CASSENRGVGGYTF.

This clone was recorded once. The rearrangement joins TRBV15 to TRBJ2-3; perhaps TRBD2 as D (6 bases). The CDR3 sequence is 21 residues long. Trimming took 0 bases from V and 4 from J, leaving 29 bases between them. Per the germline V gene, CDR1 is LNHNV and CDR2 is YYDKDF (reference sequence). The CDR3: CATSRDDTDQGGGAWPDTQYF. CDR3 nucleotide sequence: TGTGCCACCAGCAGAGATGACACAGACCAAGGTGGCGGGGCTTGGCCAGATACGCAGTATTTT.

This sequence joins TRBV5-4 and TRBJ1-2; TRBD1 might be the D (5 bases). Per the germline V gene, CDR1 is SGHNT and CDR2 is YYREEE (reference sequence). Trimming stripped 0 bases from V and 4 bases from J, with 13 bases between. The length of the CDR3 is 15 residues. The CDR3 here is CASSLAGRVSYGYTF. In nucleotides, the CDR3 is TGTGCCAGCAGCTTGGCCGGCAGGGTTAGCTATGGCTACACCTTC.

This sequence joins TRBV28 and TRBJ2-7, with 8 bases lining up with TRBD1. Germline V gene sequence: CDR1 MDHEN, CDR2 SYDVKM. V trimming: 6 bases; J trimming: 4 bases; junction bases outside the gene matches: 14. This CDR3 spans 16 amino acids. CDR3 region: CASSTATGTGIYEQYF. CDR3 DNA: TGTGCCAGCAGCACGGCCACCGGGACAGGAATATACGAGCAGTACTTC.

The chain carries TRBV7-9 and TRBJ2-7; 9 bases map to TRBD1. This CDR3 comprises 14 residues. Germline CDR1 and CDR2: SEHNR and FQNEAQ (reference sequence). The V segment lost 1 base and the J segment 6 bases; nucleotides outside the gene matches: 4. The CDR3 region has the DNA TGTGCCAGCAGCTTAGGGACAGGGGCCCCCGAGCAGTACTTC. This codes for CASSLGTGAPEQYF. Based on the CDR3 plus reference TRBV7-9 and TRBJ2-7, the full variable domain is DTGVSQNPRHKITKRGQNVTFRCDPISEHNRLYWYRQTLGQGPEFLTYFQNEAQLEKSRLLSDRFSAERPKGSFSTLEIQRTEQGDSAMYLCASSLGTGAPEQYFGPGTRLTVT.

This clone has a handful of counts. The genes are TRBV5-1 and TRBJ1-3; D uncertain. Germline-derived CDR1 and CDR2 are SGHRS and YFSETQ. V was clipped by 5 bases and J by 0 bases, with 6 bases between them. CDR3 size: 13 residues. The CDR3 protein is CASRSLSGNTIYF. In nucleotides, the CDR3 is TGCGCCAGCAGGTCACTCTCTGGAAACACCATATATTTT.

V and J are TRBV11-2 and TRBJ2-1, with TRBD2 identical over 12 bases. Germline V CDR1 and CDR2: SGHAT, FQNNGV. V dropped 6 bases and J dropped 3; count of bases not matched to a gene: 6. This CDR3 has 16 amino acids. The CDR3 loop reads CASSSTSGGSYNEQFF. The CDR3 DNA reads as TGTGCCAGCAGTTCGACTAGCGGGGGAAGCTACAATGAGCAGTTCTTC.

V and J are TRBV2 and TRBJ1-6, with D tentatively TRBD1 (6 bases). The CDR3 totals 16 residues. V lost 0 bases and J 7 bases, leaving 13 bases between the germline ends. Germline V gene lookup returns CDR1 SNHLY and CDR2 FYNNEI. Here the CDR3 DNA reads TGTGCCAGCAGTGAAGCACAGGGTTTAGGGAATTCACCCCTCCACTTT. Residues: CASSEAQGLGNSPLHF.

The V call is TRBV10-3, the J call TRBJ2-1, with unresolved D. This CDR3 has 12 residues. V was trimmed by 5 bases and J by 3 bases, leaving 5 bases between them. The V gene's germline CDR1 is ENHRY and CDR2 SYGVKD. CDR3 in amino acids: CAISPSYNEQFF. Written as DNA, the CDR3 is TGTGCCATCAGTCCCAGCTACAATGAGCAGTTCTTC.

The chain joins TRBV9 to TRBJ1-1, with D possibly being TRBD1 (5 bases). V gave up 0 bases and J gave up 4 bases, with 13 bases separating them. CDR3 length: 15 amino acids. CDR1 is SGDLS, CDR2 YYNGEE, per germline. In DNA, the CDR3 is TGTGCCAGCAGCGTAGAAGGTGGCGGGGGCACTGAAGCTTTCTTT. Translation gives CASSVEGGGGTEAFF. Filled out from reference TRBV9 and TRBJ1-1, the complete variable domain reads DSGVTQTPKHLITATGQRVTLRCSPRSGDLSVYWYQQSLDQGLQFLIQYYNGEERAKGNILERFSAQQFPDLHSELNLSSLELGDSALYFCASSVEGGGGTEAFFGQGTRLTVV.

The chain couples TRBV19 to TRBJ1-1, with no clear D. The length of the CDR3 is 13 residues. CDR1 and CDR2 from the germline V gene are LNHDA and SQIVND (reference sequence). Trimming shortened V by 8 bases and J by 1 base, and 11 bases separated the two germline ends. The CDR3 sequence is CASEPDTNTEAFF. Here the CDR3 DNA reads TGTGCCAGTGAGCCTGATACGAACACTGAAGCTTTCTTT.

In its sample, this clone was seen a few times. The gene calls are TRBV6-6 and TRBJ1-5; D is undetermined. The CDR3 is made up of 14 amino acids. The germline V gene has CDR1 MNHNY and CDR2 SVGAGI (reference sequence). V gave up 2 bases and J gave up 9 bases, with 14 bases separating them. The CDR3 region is CASSYDIGYRPQHF. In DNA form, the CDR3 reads TGTGCCAGCAGTTACGATATCGGTTATCGGCCCCAGCATTTT.

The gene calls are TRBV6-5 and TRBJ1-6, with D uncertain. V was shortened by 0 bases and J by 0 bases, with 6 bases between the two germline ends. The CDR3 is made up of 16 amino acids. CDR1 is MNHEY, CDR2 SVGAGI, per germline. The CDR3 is CASSYSQVSYNSPLHF. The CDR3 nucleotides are TGTGCCAGCAGTTACTCTCAGGTCTCCTATAATTCACCCCTCCACTTT.

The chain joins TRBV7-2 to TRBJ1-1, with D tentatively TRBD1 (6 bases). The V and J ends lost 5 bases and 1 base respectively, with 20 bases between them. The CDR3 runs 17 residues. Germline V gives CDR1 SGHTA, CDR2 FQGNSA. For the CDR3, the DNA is TGTGCCAGCAGCCAGAGGTTTCCCTGGACAGAGAACACTGAAGCTTTCTTT. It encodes CASSQRFPWTENTEAFF.

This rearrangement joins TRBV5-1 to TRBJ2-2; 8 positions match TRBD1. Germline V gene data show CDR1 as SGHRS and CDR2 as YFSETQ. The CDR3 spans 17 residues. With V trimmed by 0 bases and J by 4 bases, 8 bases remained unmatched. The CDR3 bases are TGCGCCAGCAGCTTGGCCGGGGCAGGGGGCGGCACCGGGGAGCTGTTTTTT. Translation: CASSLAGAGGGTGELFF.

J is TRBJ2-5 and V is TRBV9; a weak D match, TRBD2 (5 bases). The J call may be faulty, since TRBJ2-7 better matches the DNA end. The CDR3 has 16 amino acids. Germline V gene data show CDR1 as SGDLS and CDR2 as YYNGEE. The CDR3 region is CASSVGEGVRSYEQYF. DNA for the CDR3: TGTGCCAGCAGCGTAGGAGAGGGCGTGCGCTCCTACGAGCAGTACTTC.

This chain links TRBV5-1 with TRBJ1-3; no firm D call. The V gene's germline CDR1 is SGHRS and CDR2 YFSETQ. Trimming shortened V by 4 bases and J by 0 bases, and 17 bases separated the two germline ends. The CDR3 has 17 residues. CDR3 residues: CASSLVGYRGSGNTIYF. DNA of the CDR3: TGCGCCAGCAGCCTCGTGGGTTACCGGGGCTCTGGAAACACCATATATTTT.

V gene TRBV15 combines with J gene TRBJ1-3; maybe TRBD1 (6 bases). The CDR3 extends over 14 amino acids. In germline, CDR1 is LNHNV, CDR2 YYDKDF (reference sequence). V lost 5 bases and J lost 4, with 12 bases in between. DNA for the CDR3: TGTGCCACCAGCGAGGACAGTAAAGGAAACACCATATATTTT. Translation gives CATSEDSKGNTIYF. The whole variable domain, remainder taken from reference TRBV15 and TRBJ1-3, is DAMVIQNPRYQVTQFGKPVTLSCSQTLNHNVMYWYQQKSSQAPKLLFHYYDKDFNNEADTPDNFQSRRPNTSFCFLDIRSPGLGDTAMYLCATSEDSKGNTIYFGEGSWLTVV.

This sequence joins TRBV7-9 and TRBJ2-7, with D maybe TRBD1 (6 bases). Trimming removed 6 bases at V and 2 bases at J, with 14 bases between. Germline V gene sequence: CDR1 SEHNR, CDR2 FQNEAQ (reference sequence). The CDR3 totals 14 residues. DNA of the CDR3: TGTGCCAGCAGTACGCAGGGGTGGGCCTACGAGCAGTACTTC. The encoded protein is CASSTQGWAYEQYF.

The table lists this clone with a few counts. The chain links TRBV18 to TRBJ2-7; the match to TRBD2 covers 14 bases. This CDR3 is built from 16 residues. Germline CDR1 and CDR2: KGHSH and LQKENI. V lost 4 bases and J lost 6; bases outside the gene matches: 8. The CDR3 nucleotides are TGTGCCAGCTCACTCGGGACTAGCGGGAGTTCCCTCGAGCAGTACTTC. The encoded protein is CASSLGTSGSSLEQYF.